This section outlines one T cell receptor (beta chain) sequence together with its context. The germline CDR1 and CDR2 sequences are LNHDA and SQIVND (reference sequence). CDR3 size: 18 residues. Unmatched junction bases numbered 15, after V lost 7 bases and J lost 5 bases. This specimen belongs to a study of blood T cell repertoires in COVID-19. Only in-frame clones appear in the TCRdb table, and some are missing; sequencing was by immunoSEQ multiplex PCR. The data contain roughly 150,000 clones, roughly 84% of them singletons. The TCR originated in a woman between 45 and 65 years old with acute or convalescent COVID-19. The rearrangement links TRBV19 to TRBJ2-1, with 12 nucleotides matching TRBD2. Material for sequencing was peripheral blood. The CDR3 DNA sequence: TGTGCCAGTAAGTCCCTAGCGGGGGGGCCACCAGGGGACAATGAGCAGTTCTTC. It yields the protein CASKSLAGGPPGDNEQFF.